Listed below are T cell receptor beta chains from one sample, sequenced in a study of blood T cell repertoires in COVID-19. The assay was immunoSEQ multiplex PCR, and TCRdb's table has in-frame clones only and misses some. The sample holds 300,000 or so clones, 87% seen once. The specimen was peripheral blood. These TCRs come from a woman between 45 and 65 years old who had recovered from COVID-19. Each CDR3 is given with its conserved first and last residue.

TRBV30	TRBJ2-5	CAWTKYRGQETQYF
TRBV7-2	TRBJ1-5	CASSFGQYQPQHF
TRBV12-3/TRBV12-4	TRBJ2-7	CASSFWGGEQYF
TRBV5-4	TRBJ1-2	CASTEQGPYGYTF
TRBV28	TRBJ1-3	CASSPPGQGGNTIYF
TRBV5-5	TRBJ1-2	CASSLAANYGYTF
TRBV12-3/TRBV12-4	TRBJ1-1	CASTVNTEAFF
TRBV27	TRBJ1-2	CASSLREGFGYTF
TRBV5-1	TRBJ1-4	CASSPGETTNEKLFF
TRBV5-1	TRBJ2-3	CASSLEPTSGGPDTQYF
TRBV6-6	TRBJ1-1	CASSWGTGGVDTEAFF
TRBV10-2	TRBJ2-1	CASSESSEYNEQFF
TRBV7-2	TRBJ2-3	CASSLVFTGGTDTQYF
TRBV5-1	TRBJ1-1	CASSLDGKNTEAFF
TRBV5-4	TRBJ2-7	CASSRTSGAYEQYF
TRBV3-1/TRBV3-2	TRBJ2-1	CASIKSQRGGEYNEQFF
TRBV15	TRBJ2-3	CATSGRGALHTDTQYF
TRBV7-9	TRBJ2-7	CASRPDSSYEQYF
TRBV24-1	TRBJ2-7	CATQGGAETGSYEQYF
TRBV2	TRBJ2-1	CASSALGGKYNEQFF
TRBV4-2	TRBJ1-2	CASSQRDRDGGYTF
TRBV10-1	TRBJ2-2	CASLTIRELFF
TRBV7-2	TRBJ2-7	CASSSSTGGHYEQYF
TRBV7-2	TRBJ2-2	CASRPLGTGGTGELFF
TRBV15	TRBJ2-7	CATSRDPSYEQYF
TRBV29-1	TRBJ1-3	CSASRSGNTIYF
TRBV5-6	TRBJ2-5	CASSLELAGETQYF
TRBV7-9	TRBJ1-6	CASSLRQVGNSPLHF
TRBV5-1	TRBJ1-1	CASSLVSGYSTEAFF
TRBV11-2	TRBJ1-3	CASSLTDRDGNTIYF
TRBV5-4	TRBJ2-2	CASSRRQGDTGELFF
TRBV7-6	TRBJ2-1	CASSLESVLAVNEQFF
TRBV27	TRBJ1-2	CASSFSGAANYGYTF
TRBV30	TRBJ1-4	CAWAKNRAATNEKLFF